This is a list of T cell receptor beta chains from one sample in a study of memory CD4+ T cells and cytomegalovirus serostatus. Produced via immunoSEQ multiplex PCR; TCRdb's table is partial and in-frame only. The table lists about 82,000 clones, approximately 80% of them singletons, with around 0.78% in the top ten. Sequenced sample: memory CD4+ T cells from blood. The receptors shown here come from an adult in good health and CMV-seronegative. Each CDR3 is given with its conserved first and last residue. Each record gives: clone size, J gene, D gene, V gene, CDR3 protein. D genes are given only for firm matches. Clone size is stated in some rows and not others, as once, few, many or a class when expanded.

clone size: NA; J gene: TRBJ1-1; D gene: NA; V gene: TRBV7-6; CDR3 protein: CASSRPGTEAFF
clone size: NA; J gene: TRBJ2-1; D gene: NA; V gene: TRBV14; CDR3 protein: CASSRVGQHNEQFF
clone size: NA; J gene: TRBJ1-2; D gene: NA; V gene: TRBV6-1; CDR3 protein: CASSRMTGSNYGYTF
clone size: NA; J gene: TRBJ2-3; D gene: NA; V gene: TRBV30; CDR3 protein: CAWSVVMGGFPDTQYF
clone size: NA; J gene: TRBJ1-6; D gene: NA; V gene: TRBV28; CDR3 protein: CASSLGGRISPLHF
clone size: few; J gene: TRBJ2-2; D gene: TRBD2; V gene: TRBV5-1; CDR3 protein: CASSTSGVVAGELFF
clone size: once; J gene: TRBJ1-3; D gene: TRBD1; V gene: TRBV18; CDR3 protein: CASSPNRGKSGNTIYF
clone size: NA; J gene: TRBJ1-2; D gene: NA; V gene: TRBV18; CDR3 protein: CASSPSGSDYGYTF
clone size: NA; J gene: TRBJ1-1; D gene: NA; V gene: TRBV19; CDR3 protein: CASSIRRATEAFF
clone size: NA; J gene: TRBJ1-2; D gene: NA; V gene: TRBV4-3; CDR3 protein: CASSQGPQGSNYGYTF
clone size: NA; J gene: TRBJ2-2; D gene: NA; V gene: TRBV11-3; CDR3 protein: CASSPPIGGPGELFF
clone size: NA; J gene: TRBJ2-7; D gene: NA; V gene: TRBV11-2; CDR3 protein: CASSLLGGLVGEQYF
clone size: NA; J gene: TRBJ2-1; D gene: TRBD1; V gene: TRBV5-4; CDR3 protein: CASSPRTGFYNEQFF
clone size: NA; J gene: TRBJ2-3; D gene: TRBD2; V gene: TRBV27; CDR3 protein: CASSPGGTRADTQYF
clone size: NA; J gene: TRBJ1-5; D gene: NA; V gene: TRBV6-5; CDR3 protein: CASSADRATIRHF
clone size: few; J gene: TRBJ1-1; D gene: NA; V gene: TRBV11-1; CDR3 protein: CASSLELNTEAFF
clone size: NA; J gene: TRBJ1-1; D gene: NA; V gene: TRBV7-9; CDR3 protein: CASSLAGTAGTEAFF
clone size: NA; J gene: TRBJ1-4; D gene: NA; V gene: TRBV7-2; CDR3 protein: CASSPQGRRGVTNEKLFF
clone size: once; J gene: TRBJ1-5; D gene: NA; V gene: TRBV30; CDR3 protein: CAWSGGWDQPQHF
clone size: few; J gene: TRBJ1-6; D gene: NA; V gene: TRBV30; CDR3 protein: CAWSSDTNSPLHF
clone size: NA; J gene: TRBJ1-5; D gene: NA; V gene: TRBV5-5; CDR3 protein: CASSLVPADQPQHF
clone size: NA; J gene: TRBJ2-7; D gene: NA; V gene: TRBV30; CDR3 protein: CAWSVVQGGRYEQYF
clone size: NA; J gene: TRBJ2-6; D gene: TRBD1; V gene: TRBV25-1; CDR3 protein: CASMGQESSGANVLTF
clone size: NA; J gene: TRBJ1-6; D gene: NA; V gene: TRBV5-4; CDR3 protein: CASSLSLQNSPLHF
clone size: NA; J gene: TRBJ2-2; D gene: NA; V gene: TRBV9; CDR3 protein: CASSAYTGELFF
clone size: NA; J gene: TRBJ1-2; D gene: NA; V gene: TRBV20-1; CDR3 protein: CSASFPHTF
clone size: NA; J gene: TRBJ2-7; D gene: NA; V gene: TRBV16; CDR3 protein: CASSQSSSDPYEQYF
clone size: NA; J gene: TRBJ1-2; D gene: TRBD1; V gene: TRBV7-9; CDR3 protein: CASSSLPGQGASGYTF
clone size: NA; J gene: TRBJ1-1; D gene: NA; V gene: TRBV30; CDR3 protein: CAWETIGGVTEAFF
clone size: once; J gene: TRBJ2-5; D gene: NA; V gene: TRBV5-6; CDR3 protein: CASSHRRGPQETQYF
clone size: NA; J gene: TRBJ1-5; D gene: NA; V gene: TRBV6-1; CDR3 protein: CASSEAQGSDQPQHF
clone size: NA; J gene: TRBJ2-7; D gene: NA; V gene: TRBV30; CDR3 protein: CAWRRTAPYEQYF
clone size: NA; J gene: TRBJ2-7; D gene: NA; V gene: TRBV2; CDR3 protein: CASSEAPDRHPSSYEQYF
clone size: NA; J gene: TRBJ1-1; D gene: NA; V gene: TRBV19; CDR3 protein: CASSKRRTVGGNTEAFF
clone size: NA; J gene: TRBJ1-3; D gene: NA; V gene: TRBV28; CDR3 protein: CASSLLTYRDGNTIYF
clone size: NA; J gene: TRBJ2-1; D gene: TRBD1; V gene: TRBV9; CDR3 protein: CASSAGQGGEQFF
clone size: NA; J gene: TRBJ1-2; D gene: NA; V gene: TRBV7-3; CDR3 protein: CASRNSVTGVGYTF
clone size: NA; J gene: TRBJ2-2; D gene: TRBD1; V gene: TRBV29-1; CDR3 protein: CSAMIQGAGELFF
clone size: NA; J gene: TRBJ2-3; D gene: NA; V gene: TRBV11-2; CDR3 protein: CASSLGRAGLSTDTQYF
clone size: few; J gene: TRBJ1-6; D gene: TRBD1; V gene: TRBV9; CDR3 protein: CASSVQGEMGSPLHF